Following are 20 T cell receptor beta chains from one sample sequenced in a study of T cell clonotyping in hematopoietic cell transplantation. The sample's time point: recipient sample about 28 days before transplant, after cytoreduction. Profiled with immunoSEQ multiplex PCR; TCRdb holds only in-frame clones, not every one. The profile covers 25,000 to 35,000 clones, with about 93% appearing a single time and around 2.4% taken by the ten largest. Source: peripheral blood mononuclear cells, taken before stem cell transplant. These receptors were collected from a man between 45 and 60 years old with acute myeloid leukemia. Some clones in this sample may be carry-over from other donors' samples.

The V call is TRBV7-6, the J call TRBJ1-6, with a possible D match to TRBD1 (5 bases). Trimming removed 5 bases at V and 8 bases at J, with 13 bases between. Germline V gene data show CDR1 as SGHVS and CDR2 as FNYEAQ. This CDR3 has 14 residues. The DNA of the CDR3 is TGTGCCAGCAGCCAAGGGGTACCCTATTCACCCCTCCACTTT. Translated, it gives CASSQGVPYSPLHF.

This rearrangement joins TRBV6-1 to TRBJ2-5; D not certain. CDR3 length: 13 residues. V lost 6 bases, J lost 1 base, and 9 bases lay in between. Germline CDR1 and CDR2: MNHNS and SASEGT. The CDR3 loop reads CASSKGSQETQYF. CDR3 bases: TGTGCCAGCAGCAAGGGCAGCCAAGAGACCCAGTACTTC.

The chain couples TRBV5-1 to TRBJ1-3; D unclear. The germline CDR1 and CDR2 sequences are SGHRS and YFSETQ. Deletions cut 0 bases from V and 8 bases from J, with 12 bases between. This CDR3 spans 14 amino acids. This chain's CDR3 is CASSLGPPGDTIYF. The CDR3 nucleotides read TGCGCCAGCAGCTTGGGCCCTCCCGGGGACACCATATATTTT.

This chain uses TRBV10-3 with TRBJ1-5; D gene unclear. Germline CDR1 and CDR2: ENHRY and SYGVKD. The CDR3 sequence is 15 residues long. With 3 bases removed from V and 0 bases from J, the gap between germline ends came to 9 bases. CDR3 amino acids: CAISESGSSNQPQHF. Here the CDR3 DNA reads TGTGCCATCAGTGAATCGGGGTCTAGCAATCAGCCCCAGCATTTT.

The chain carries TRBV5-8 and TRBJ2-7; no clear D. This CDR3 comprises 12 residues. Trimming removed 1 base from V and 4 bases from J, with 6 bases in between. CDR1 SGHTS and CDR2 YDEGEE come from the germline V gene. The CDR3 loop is CASSLTRYEQYF. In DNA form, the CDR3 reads TGTGCCAGCAGCTTGACAAGGTACGAGCAGTACTTC.

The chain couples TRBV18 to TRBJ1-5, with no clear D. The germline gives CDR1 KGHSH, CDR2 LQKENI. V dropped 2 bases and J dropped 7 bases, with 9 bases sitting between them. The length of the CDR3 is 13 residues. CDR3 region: CASSPGVGQPQHF. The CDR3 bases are TGTGCCAGCTCACCAGGTGTCGGGCAGCCCCAGCATTTT.

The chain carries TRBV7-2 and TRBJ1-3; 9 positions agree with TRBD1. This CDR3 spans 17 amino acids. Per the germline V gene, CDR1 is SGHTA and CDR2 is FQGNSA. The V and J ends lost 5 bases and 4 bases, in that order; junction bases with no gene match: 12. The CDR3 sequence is CASSLSGTGLGGNTIYF. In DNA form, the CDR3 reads TGTGCCAGCAGCCTCTCCGGGACAGGGTTGGGAGGAAACACCATATATTTT.

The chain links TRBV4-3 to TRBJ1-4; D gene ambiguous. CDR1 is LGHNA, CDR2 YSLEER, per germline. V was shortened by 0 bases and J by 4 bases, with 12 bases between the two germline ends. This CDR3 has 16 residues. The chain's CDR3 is CASSQDMGMGNEKLFF. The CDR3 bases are TGCGCCAGCAGCCAAGATATGGGGATGGGTAATGAAAAACTGTTTTTT.

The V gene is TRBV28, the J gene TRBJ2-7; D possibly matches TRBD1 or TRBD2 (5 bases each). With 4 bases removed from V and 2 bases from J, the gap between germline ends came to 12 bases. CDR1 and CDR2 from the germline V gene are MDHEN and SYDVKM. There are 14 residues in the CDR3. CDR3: CASSSPGPPYEQYF. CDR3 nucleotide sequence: TGTGCCAGCAGTTCCCCGGGACCGCCCTACGAGCAGTACTTC.

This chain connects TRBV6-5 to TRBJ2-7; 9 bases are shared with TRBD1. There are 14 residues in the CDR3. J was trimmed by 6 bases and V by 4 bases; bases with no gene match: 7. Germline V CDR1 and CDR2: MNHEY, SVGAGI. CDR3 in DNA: TGTGCCAGCAGTTCCGGGACAGGGCTCGGCGAGCAGTACTTC. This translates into CASSSGTGLGEQYF.

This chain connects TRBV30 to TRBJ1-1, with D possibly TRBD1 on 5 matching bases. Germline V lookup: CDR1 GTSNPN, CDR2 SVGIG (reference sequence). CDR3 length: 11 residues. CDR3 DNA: TGTGCTTCGACAGACCTTAGTGTAGCTTTCTTT. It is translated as CASTDLSVAFF. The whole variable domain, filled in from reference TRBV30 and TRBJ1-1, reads SQTIHQWPATLVQPVGSPLSLECTVEGTSNPNLYWYRQAAGRGLQLLFYSVGIGQISSEVPQNLSASRPQDRQFILSSKKLLLSDSGFYLCASTDLSVAFFGQGTRLTVV.

CDR3 in DNA: TGTGCTAGTGGTCTGCGACTAGCGGGGGGACCCTACAATGAGCAGTTCTTC. Amino acid sequence: CASGLRLAGGPYNEQFF. V is TRBV12-5 and J is TRBJ2-1; 13 nucleotides align to TRBD2. This CDR3 region has 17 residues. Germline CDR1 reads LGHNT; CDR2 reads FRNRAP. V was pared by 5 bases and J by 2 bases, with 6 bases of the junction left unmatched.

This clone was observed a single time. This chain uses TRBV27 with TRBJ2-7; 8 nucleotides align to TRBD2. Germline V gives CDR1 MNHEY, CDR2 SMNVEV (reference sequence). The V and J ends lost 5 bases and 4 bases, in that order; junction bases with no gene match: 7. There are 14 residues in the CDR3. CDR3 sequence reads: CASSPRGGAYEQYF. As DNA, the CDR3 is TGTGCCAGCAGTCCCCGGGGGGGTGCGTACGAGCAGTACTTC.

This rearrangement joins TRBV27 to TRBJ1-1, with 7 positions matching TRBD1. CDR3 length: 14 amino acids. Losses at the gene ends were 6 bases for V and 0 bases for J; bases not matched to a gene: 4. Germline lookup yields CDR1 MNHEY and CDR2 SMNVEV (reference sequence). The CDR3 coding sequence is TGTGCCAGCAGCCTGACAGGGTTGAACACTGAAGCTTTCTTT. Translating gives CASSLTGLNTEAFF.

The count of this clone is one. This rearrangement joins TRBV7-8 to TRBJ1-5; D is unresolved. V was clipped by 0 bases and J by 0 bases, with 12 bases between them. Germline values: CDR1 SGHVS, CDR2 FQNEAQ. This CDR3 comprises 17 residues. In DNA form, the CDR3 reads TGTGCCAGCAGCTTAGCGCGGGCAGAAAATAGCAATCAGCCCCAGCATTTT. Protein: CASSLARAENSNQPQHF.

The CDR3 DNA follows: TGTGCCAGCAGTTCCTCATCAGGTGCCCTAGGTGAAAAACTGTTTTTT. It encodes CASSSSSGALGEKLFF. The rearrangement joins TRBV28 to TRBJ1-4; D not certain. CDR1 is MDHEN, CDR2 SYDVKM, per germline. CDR3 length equals 16 residues. V was clipped by 4 bases and J by 7 bases, with 19 bases between them.

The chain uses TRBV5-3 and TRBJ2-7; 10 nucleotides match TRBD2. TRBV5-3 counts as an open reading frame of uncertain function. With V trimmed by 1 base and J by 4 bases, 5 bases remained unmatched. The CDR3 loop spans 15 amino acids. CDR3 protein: CARSLMLAGAYEQYF. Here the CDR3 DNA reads TGTGCCAGAAGCTTGATGCTAGCGGGAGCGTACGAGCAGTACTTC.

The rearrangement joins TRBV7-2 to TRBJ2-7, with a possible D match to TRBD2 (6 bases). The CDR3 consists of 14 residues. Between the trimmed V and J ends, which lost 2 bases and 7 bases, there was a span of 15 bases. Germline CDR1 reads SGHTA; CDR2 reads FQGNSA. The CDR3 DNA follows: TGTGCCAGCAGCTTACAAGACAGCGGGTGGGAGCAGTACTTC. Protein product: CASSLQDSGWEQYF.

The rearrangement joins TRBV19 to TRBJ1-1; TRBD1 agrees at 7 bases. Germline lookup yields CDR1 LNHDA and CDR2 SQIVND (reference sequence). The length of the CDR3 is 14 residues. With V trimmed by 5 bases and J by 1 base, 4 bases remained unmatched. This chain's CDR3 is CASSGGQTNTEAFF. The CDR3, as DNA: TGTGCCAGTAGTGGGGGACAGACGAACACTGAAGCTTTCTTT.

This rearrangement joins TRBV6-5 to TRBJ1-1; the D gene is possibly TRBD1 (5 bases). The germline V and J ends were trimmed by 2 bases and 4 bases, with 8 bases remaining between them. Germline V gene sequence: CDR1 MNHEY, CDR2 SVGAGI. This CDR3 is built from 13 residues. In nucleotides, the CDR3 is TGTGCCAGCAGTTACGGAGGGGTCACTGAAGCTTTCTTT. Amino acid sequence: CASSYGGVTEAFF.